The 20 T cell receptor beta chains below all came from one sample that was sequenced in a study of blood T cell repertoires in COVID-19. Sequenced by immunoSEQ multiplex PCR; TCRdb stores in-frame clones only, minus some. The sample has just over 350,000 clones, roughly 87% seen once; the top ten hold 2.5% to 3%. Input material: PBMCs or T cells enriched from blood (not recorded which). The receptor source for this set is a woman under 40 who had recovered from COVID-19.

The chain couples TRBV7-6 to TRBJ1-3; 7 positions agree with TRBD1. CDR3 length equals 17 residues. The junction had 13 bases not matched to a gene; V was cut back by 4 bases and J by 4 bases. Germline-derived CDR1 and CDR2 are SGHVS and FNYEAQ. For the CDR3, the DNA is TGTGCCAGCAGCTCAAATCTACAGGGGAGGATCGGAAACACCATATATTTT. Its protein product is CASSSNLQGRIGNTIYF.

The chain carries TRBV29-1 and TRBJ2-7, with 9 bases that match TRBD2. The V gene end was trimmed by 4 bases and the J gene end by 0 bases; junction bases not matched to a gene: 1. This CDR3 has 13 amino acids. Per germline, CDR1 SQVTM and CDR2 ANQGSEA. This CDR3 reads CSVVLAGSYEQYF. In DNA, the CDR3 is TGCAGCGTTGTACTAGCGGGCTCCTACGAGCAGTACTTC.

The chain's CDR3 is CASSILERYNEQFF. As DNA, the CDR3 is TGTGCCAGTAGTATTCTGGAGAGATACAATGAGCAGTTCTTC. This chain joins TRBV19 and TRBJ2-1; D not certain. The V end lost 3 bases, the J end lost 4 bases, and 10 bases lay between the germline ends. Germline CDR1 LNHDA, CDR2 SQIVND (reference sequence). The CDR3 consists of 14 residues.

The rearrangement uses TRBV19 and TRBJ2-2; D is perhaps TRBD2 (6 bases). Germline V gene lookup returns CDR1 LNHDA and CDR2 SQIVND (reference sequence). Trimming took 6 bases from V and 5 from J, leaving 13 bases between them. This CDR3 has 14 residues. CDR3 residues: CASSGTEGTGELFF. CDR3 sequence (DNA): TGTGCCAGTAGCGGGACGGAGGGGACCGGGGAGCTGTTTTTT.

The rearrangement joins TRBV18 to TRBJ1-1; TRBD1 agrees at 10 bases. This CDR3 has 16 amino acids. Germline loops: CDR1 KGHSH, CDR2 LQKENI. After removal of 1 base from V and 3 bases from J, the junction contained 5 bases not matched to a gene. This CDR3 reads CASSPRQGADDTEAFF. CDR3 nucleotides: TGTGCCAGCTCACCACGACAGGGGGCAGATGACACTGAAGCTTTCTTT.

The V and J genes are TRBV15 and TRBJ1-4; the match to TRBD1 covers 7 bases. J lost 8 bases, V lost 2 bases, and 8 bases had no gene match. Germline values: CDR1 LNHNV, CDR2 YYDKDF (reference sequence). This CDR3 region has 15 residues. The CDR3 reads CATSRTTGEGEKLFF. In DNA form, the CDR3 reads TGTGCCACCAGCAGAACAACAGGGGAAGGGGAAAAACTGTTTTTT.

V usage is TRBV9 and J usage is TRBJ2-1; D may be TRBD1 (6 bases). This CDR3 has 14 residues. The V end was cut by 4 bases, the J end by 10 bases, with 18 bases between. In germline, CDR1 is SGDLS, CDR2 YYNGEE. CDR3 in DNA: TGTGCCAGCAGCCCTCTGGACCCCACAGGGGAGCAGTTCTTC. This translates into CASSPLDPTGEQFF. The full variable domain, in which reference TRBV9 and TRBJ2-1 provide the parts outside the CDR3, is DSGVTQTPKHLITATGQRVTLRCSPRSGDLSVYWYQQSLDQGLQFLIQYYNGEERAKGNILERFSAQQFPDLHSELNLSSLELGDSALYFCASSPLDPTGEQFFGPGTRLTVL.

The V call is TRBV19, the J call TRBJ1-4; 10 bases map to TRBD1. The CDR3 is 17 residues long. J lost 0 bases, V lost 1 base, and 2 bases had no gene match. The germline gives CDR1 LNHDA, CDR2 SQIVND (reference sequence). The CDR3: CASSIGQGAATNEKLFF. The CDR3 coding sequence is TGTGCCAGTAGTATAGGACAGGGGGCTGCAACTAATGAAAAACTGTTTTTT.

The chain uses TRBV27 and TRBJ1-5; no firm D call. The V gene lost 6 bases and the J gene lost 3 bases, with 15 bases spanning the gap. The germline gives CDR1 MNHEY, CDR2 SMNVEV (reference sequence). The CDR3 runs to 15 residues. CDR3 nucleotides: TGTGCCAGCAGCCCGCTACGACATAACAATCAGCCCCAGCATTTT. It yields the protein CASSPLRHNNQPQHF.

The genes are TRBV12-3 or TRBV12-4 and TRBJ1-2; 7 bases map to TRBD1. The CDR3 covers 13 residues. J was trimmed by 8 bases and V by 6 bases; bases with no gene match: 9. CDR3 bases: TGTGCCAGCAGGCCGAGACAGGGTTCAGGCTACACCTTC. Its protein is CASRPRQGSGYTF.

This chain joins TRBV27 and TRBJ2-1; 13 bases are a match to TRBD2. The CDR3 loop spans 15 amino acids. The germline V gene has CDR1 MNHEY and CDR2 SMNVEV (reference sequence). Losses at the gene ends were 3 bases for V and 7 bases for J; bases not matched to a gene: 3. The CDR3 DNA follows: TGTGCCAGCAGTTTCGGACTAGCGGGAGAGAATGAGCAGTTCTTC. It specifies CASSFGLAGENEQFF.

This chain links TRBV7-9 with TRBJ2-7, with 9 bases fitting TRBD1. Germline CDR1 SEHNR, CDR2 FQNEAQ (reference sequence). This CDR3 has 18 amino acids. The ends lost 5 bases at V and 5 bases at J; junction bases unmatched: 19. The CDR3 DNA sequence: TGTGCCAGCAGCCTCATTACAAATCCCGGGACAGGGTTCAACGAGCAGTACTTC. Translated, it gives CASSLITNPGTGFNEQYF.

On this clone: The DNA is left out, because the CDR3 cannot be placed on it with certainty; the CDR3 is given as TCRdb lists it. This rearrangement joins TRBV27 to TRBJ2-1; the table's D call of TRBD2 was not tested on the DNA. The CDR3 is 14 amino acids long, termini counted. Germline V gene sequence: CDR1 MNHEY, CDR2 SMNVEV (reference sequence). CDR3: CASSLFLSYNEQFF.

The chain carries TRBV24-1 and TRBJ2-2; the match to TRBD2 covers 8 bases. This CDR3 is built from 18 residues. Looked up from germline, CDR1 is KGHDR and CDR2 is SFDVKD. V gave up 4 bases and J gave up 3 bases; unmatched junction bases: 12. The CDR3 protein is CATSDGRGGGGYTGELFF. The CDR3 nucleotides read TGTGCCACCAGTGACGGTCGAGGTGGCGGGGGGTACACCGGGGAGCTGTTTTTT.

This sequence joins TRBV5-1 and TRBJ2-3, with a tentative D call TRBD2 (6 bases). This CDR3 is built from 17 residues. Trimming cost V 3 bases and J 1 base, with 18 bases left between them. The V gene's germline CDR1 is SGHRS and CDR2 YFSETQ. The DNA for the CDR3 is TGCGCCAGCAGCTCTGATACGGACTGGGGGGGCACAGATACGCAGTATTTT. Its translation: CASSSDTDWGGTDTQYF. Filled out from reference TRBV5-1 and TRBJ2-3, the complete variable domain reads KAGVTQTPRYLIKTRGQQVTLSCSPISGHRSVSWYQQTPGQGLQFLFEYFSETQRNKGNFPGRFSGRQFSNSRSEMNVSTLELGDSALYLCASSSDTDWGGTDTQYFGPGTRLTVL.

The chain combines TRBV28 with TRBJ2-7; a possible D gene is TRBD2 (6 bases). Germline V lookup: CDR1 MDHEN, CDR2 SYDVKM. V lost 9 bases and J 7 bases, leaving 10 bases between the germline ends. CDR3 length: 10 residues. The CDR3 spells CASRRGEQYF. The CDR3, as DNA: TGTGCCAGTCGGAGGGGTGAGCAGTACTTC.

The rearrangement uses TRBV6-2 or TRBV6-3 and TRBJ2-2; 8 bases map to TRBD2. V gave up 6 bases and J gave up 3 bases; unmatched junction bases: 12. Germline V gives CDR1 MNHEY, CDR2 SVGEGT. The CDR3 is made up of 17 amino acids. Here the CDR3 DNA reads TGTGCCAGCAGCTCAGCGGGGGAGGGACTTCACACCGGGGAGCTGTTTTTT. As protein: CASSSAGEGLHTGELFF.

This chain uses TRBV29-1 with TRBJ2-2; 8 bases line up with TRBD1. This CDR3 has 14 residues. J gave up 5 bases and V 7 bases, and 9 bases lay outside the gene matches. CDR1 SQVTM and CDR2 ANQGSEA come from the germline V gene. The CDR3 sequence: CSAQDRGRTGELFF. CDR3 DNA sequence: TGCAGCGCCCAAGACAGGGGTCGGACCGGGGAGCTGTTTTTT.

The CDR3 DNA follows: TGTGCCAGCAGCCGGGACATAGCGAACACCGGGGAGCTGTTTTTT. It encodes CASSRDIANTGELFF. V gene TRBV6-6 combines with J gene TRBJ2-2; possibly TRBD1 for D (6 bases). Germline CDR1 is MNHNY and CDR2 is SVGAGI (reference sequence). V shed 6 bases and J shed 0 bases, with 11 bases lying between them. The CDR3 loop spans 15 amino acids.

The rearrangement links TRBV11-1 to TRBJ1-2; the D is unclear. The length of the CDR3 is 13 residues. Germline lookup yields CDR1 SGHAT and CDR2 FQDESV (reference sequence). Trimming stripped 5 bases from V and 7 bases from J, with 14 bases between. CDR3 amino acids: CASSPWEAAGYTF. CDR3 sequence (DNA): TGTGCCAGCAGCCCGTGGGAGGCGGCTGGCTACACCTTC.